This entry features one T cell receptor beta chain sequence. Its antigen is not known. This entry belongs to a study of blood T cells in healthy people across ages. General study results and limits: Diversity of TCR beta correlated strongly with naive T cell percentage. More naive CD4+ cells and higher diversity were found in long-lived than in aged donors.

The CDR3 covers 15 residues. Per the germline V gene, CDR1 is DFQATT and CDR2 is SNEGSKA (reference sequence). Trimming left V 0 bases short and J 0 bases short, with 9 bases between. Sample-barcoded 5' priming and a J-beta primer mix drove a second PCR of roughly 7 to 11 cycles. MiXCR, run by TCRdb on the 5' RACE reads, gives a single entry per CDR3 protein. This sample carries 1.5 million to 2 million distinct CDR3 sequences, about two fifths of them seen once, and the ten largest clones take 20% to 25%. This clonotype was sampled from a human donor in good health. J is TRBJ2-4 and V is TRBV20-1; no definite D call. The sequenced sample was blood. CDR3 nucleotides: TGCAGTGCTAGAGATTTGGCTTTAGCCAAAAACATTCAGTACTTC. Amino acid sequence: CSARDLALAKNIQYF.